This TCR beta chain stems from a study of glioma-infiltrating T cells after dendritic cell vaccination. For the study at large: Dendritic cell vaccination trial patients had either newly diagnosed or recurrent glioblastoma. Autologous tumor lysate was loaded overnight onto monocyte-derived dendritic cells grown about seven days with IL-4 and GM-CSF.

The germline V gene has CDR1 MDHEN and CDR2 SYDVKM. This CDR3 region has 14 residues. Trimming removed 5 bases from V and 4 bases from J, with 14 bases in between. TCRB CDR3 was amplified from 2 ug genomic DNA or less. Libraries were prepared by immunoSEQ multiplex PCR; TCRdb keeps only in-frame clonotypes and omits some of them. Of approximately 90,000 clones listed, 70% to 90% were seen once; the top ten hold 2.1%. Time point reported: after dendritic cell vaccination, including at tumor progression/relapse. Selection required adequate fresh-frozen tumor tissue plus more than two years' survival data.

The chain uses TRBV28 and TRBJ1-2; D uncertain. The sequencing here drew on blood, taken after dendritic cell vaccination. This TCR derives from a human donor with glioblastoma. In DNA form, the CDR3 reads TGTGCCAGCAGTGGGTTTGGGCCCCCCTATGGCTACACCTTC. Protein product: CASSGFGPPYGYTF.